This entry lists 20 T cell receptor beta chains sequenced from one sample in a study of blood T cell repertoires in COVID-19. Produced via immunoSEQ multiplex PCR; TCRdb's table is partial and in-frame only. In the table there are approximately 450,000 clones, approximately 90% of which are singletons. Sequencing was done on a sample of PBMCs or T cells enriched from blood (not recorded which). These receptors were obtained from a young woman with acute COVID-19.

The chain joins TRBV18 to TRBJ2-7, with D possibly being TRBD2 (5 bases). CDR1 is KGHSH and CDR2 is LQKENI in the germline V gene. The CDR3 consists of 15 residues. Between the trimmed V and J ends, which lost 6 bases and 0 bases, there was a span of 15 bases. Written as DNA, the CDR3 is TGTGCCAGCTCGCCCTTCGAAGGAGGCTCCTACGAGCAGTACTTC. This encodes CASSPFEGGSYEQYF.

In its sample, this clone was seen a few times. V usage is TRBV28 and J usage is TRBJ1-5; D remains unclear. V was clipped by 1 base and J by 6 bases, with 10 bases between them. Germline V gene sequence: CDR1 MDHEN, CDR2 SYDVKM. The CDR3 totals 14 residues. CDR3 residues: CASSLYSGSQPQHF. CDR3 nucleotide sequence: TGTGCCAGCAGTTTATATTCAGGAAGTCAGCCCCAGCATTTT.

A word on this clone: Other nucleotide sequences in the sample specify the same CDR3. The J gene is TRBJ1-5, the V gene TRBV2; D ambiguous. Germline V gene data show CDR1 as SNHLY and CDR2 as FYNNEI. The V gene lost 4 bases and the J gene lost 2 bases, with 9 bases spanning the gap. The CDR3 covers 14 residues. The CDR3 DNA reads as TGTGCCAGCAGTGTCGGTCAGGGCAATCAGCCCCAGCATTTT. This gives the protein CASSVGQGNQPQHF.

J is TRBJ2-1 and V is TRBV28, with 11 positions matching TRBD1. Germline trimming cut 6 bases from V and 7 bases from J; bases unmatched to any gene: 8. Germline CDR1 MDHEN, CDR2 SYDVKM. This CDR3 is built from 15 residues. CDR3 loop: CASSPGDRGRNEQFF. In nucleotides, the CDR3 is TGTGCCAGCAGCCCCGGGGACAGGGGGAGGAATGAGCAGTTCTTC. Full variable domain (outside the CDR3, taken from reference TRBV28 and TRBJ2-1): DVKVTQSSRYLVKRTGEKVFLECVQDMDHENMFWYRQDPGLGLRLIYFSYDVKMKEKGDIPEGYSVSREKKERFSLILESASTNQTSMYLCASSPGDRGRNEQFFGPGTRLTVL.

This chain's CDR3 is CSVEGRERTNEKLFF. DNA for the CDR3: TGCAGCGTTGAAGGAAGGGAGAGAACTAATGAAAAACTGTTTTTT. The genes are TRBV29-1 and TRBJ1-4, with D unresolved. Germline V gene data show CDR1 as SQVTM and CDR2 as ANQGSEA. V was cut by 1 base and J by 1 base, with 10 bases left in between. CDR3 length: 15 amino acids.

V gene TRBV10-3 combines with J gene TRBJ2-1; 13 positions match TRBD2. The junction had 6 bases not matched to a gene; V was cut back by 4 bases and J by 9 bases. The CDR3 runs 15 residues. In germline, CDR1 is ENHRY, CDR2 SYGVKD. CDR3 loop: CAISGGTSGTGEQFF. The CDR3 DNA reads TGTGCCATCAGTGGCGGGACTAGCGGGACGGGTGAGCAGTTCTTC.

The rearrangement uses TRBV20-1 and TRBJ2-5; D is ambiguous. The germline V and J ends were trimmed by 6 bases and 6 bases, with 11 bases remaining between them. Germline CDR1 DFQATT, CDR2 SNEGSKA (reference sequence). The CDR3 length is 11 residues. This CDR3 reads CSAPEVKTQYF. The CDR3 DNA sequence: TGCAGTGCCCCCGAGGTAAAGACCCAGTACTTC.

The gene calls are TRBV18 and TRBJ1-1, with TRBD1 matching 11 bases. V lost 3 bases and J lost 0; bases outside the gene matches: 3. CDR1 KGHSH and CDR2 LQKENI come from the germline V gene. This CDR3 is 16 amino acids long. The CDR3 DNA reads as TGTGCCAGCTCACCGGGACAGGGGGGTATGAACACTGAAGCTTTCTTT. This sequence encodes CASSPGQGGMNTEAFF.

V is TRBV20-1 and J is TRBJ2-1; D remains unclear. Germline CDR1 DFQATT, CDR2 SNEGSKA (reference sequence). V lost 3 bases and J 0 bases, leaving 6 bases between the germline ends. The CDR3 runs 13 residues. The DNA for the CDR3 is TGCAGTGCTAGTTATCTCTCCTACAATGAGCAGTTCTTC. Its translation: CSASYLSYNEQFF.

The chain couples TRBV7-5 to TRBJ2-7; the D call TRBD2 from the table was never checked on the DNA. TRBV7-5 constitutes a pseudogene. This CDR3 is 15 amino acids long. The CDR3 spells CVRPTRPLGRDEQYF. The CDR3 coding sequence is TGTGTCAGACCCACCAGGCCCCTGGGGAGGGACGAGCAGTACTTC.

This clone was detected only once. The CDR3: CASSLSETQYF. The CDR3, as DNA: TGTGCCAGCAGCCTTAGCGAGACCCAGTACTTC. The V and J genes are TRBV3-1 (or the pseudogene TRBV3-2) and TRBJ2-5, with unresolved D. Trimming stripped 4 bases from V and 5 bases from J, with 5 bases between. Germline CDR1 LGHDT, CDR2 YNNKEL (reference sequence). The CDR3 is 11 amino acids.

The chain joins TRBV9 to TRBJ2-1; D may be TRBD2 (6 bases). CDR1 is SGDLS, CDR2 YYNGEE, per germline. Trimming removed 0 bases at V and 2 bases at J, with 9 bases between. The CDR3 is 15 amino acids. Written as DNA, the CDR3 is TGTGCCAGCAGCGTAGCGCGGGGTGCCTACAATGAGCAGTTCTTC. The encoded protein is CASSVARGAYNEQFF.

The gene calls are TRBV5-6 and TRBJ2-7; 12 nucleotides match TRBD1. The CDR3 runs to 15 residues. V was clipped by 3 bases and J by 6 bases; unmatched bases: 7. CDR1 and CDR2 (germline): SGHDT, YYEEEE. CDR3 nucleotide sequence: TGTGCCAGCAGCTCATGGGGACAGGGGGCGATCGAGCAGTACTTC. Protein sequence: CASSSWGQGAIEQYF.

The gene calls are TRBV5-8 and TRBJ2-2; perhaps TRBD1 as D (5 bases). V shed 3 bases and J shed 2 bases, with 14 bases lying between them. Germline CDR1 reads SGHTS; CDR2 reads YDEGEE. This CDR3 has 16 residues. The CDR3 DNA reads TGTGCCAGCAGCTCGACAGTGCCTAGAAACACCGGGGAGCTGTTTTTT. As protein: CASSSTVPRNTGELFF.

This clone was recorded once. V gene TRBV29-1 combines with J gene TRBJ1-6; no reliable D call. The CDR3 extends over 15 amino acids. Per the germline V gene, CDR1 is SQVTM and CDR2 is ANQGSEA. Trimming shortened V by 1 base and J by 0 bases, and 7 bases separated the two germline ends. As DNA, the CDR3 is TGCAGCGTTGAAGTGGTCGGCTCCTATAATTCACCCCTCCACTTT. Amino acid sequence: CSVEVVGSYNSPLHF.

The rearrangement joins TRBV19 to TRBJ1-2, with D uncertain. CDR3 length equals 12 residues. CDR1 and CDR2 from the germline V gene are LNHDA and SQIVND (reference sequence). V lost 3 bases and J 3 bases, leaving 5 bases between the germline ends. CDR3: CASSITDYGYTF. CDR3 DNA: TGTGCCAGTAGTATCACGGACTATGGCTACACCTTC. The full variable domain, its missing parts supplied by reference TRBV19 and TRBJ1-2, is DGGITQSPKYLFRKEGQNVTLSCEQNLNHDAMYWYRQDPGQGLRLIYYSQIVNDFQKGDIAEGYSVSREKKESFPLTVTSAQKNPTAFYLCASSITDYGYTFGSGTRLTVV.

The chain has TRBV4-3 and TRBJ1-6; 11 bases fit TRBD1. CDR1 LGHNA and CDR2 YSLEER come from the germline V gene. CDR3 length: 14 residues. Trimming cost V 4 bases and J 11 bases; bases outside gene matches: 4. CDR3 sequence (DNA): TGCGCCAGCAGCCGGGACAGGGGGGAAGCACCCCTCCACTTT. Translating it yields CASSRDRGEAPLHF.

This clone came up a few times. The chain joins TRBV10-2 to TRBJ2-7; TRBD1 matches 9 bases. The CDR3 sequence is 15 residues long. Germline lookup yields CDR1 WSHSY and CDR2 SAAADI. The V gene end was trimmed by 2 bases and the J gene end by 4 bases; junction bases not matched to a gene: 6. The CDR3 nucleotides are TGCGCCAGCAGTGAGGTCTACAGGGGGCGGTACGAGCAGTACTTC. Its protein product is CASSEVYRGRYEQYF.

Here the CDR3 DNA reads TGTGCCAGCAGCTTAGCTGGTACATCCACCATATATTTT. It specifies CASSLAGTSTIYF. V and J are TRBV7-9 and TRBJ1-3; D remains ambiguous. The CDR3 totals 13 residues. Deletions cut 0 bases from V and 9 bases from J, with 9 bases between. Germline CDR1 SEHNR, CDR2 FQNEAQ (reference sequence).

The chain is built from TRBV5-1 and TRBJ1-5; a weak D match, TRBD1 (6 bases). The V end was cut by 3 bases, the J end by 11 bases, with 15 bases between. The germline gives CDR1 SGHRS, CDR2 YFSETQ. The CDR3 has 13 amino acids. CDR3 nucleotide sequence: TGCGCCAGCAGCTCAGGGGTCGGTTCTTCCCAGCATTTT. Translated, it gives CASSSGVGSSQHF.